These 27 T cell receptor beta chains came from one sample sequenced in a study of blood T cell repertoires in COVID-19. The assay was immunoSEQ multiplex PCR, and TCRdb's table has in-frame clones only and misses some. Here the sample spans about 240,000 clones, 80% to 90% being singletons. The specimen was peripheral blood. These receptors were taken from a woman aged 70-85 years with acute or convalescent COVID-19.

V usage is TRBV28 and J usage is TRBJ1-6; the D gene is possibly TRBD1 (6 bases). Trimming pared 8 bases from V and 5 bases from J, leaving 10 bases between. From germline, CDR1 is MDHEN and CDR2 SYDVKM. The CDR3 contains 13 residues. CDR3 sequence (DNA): TGTGCCAGCTCAGGGGCGAATAATTCACCCCTCCACTTT. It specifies CASSGANNSPLHF.

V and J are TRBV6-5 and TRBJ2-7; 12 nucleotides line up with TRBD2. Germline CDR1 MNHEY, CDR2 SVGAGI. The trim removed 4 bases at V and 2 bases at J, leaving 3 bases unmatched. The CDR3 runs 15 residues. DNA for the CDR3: TGTGCCAGCAGTTCGACTAGCGGGGGCCCCTACGAGCAGTACTTC. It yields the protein CASSSTSGGPYEQYF.

CDR3 sequence (DNA): TGTGCCAGCAGTCCAGGACAGATTTACACCGGGGAGCTGTTTTTT. Translating it yields CASSPGQIYTGELFF. V gene TRBV7-9 combines with J gene TRBJ2-2; weak D call: TRBD1 (6 bases). The V gene lost 6 bases and the J gene lost 3 bases, with 14 bases spanning the gap. The germline CDR1 and CDR2 sequences are SEHNR and FQNEAQ (reference sequence). The CDR3 extends over 15 amino acids.

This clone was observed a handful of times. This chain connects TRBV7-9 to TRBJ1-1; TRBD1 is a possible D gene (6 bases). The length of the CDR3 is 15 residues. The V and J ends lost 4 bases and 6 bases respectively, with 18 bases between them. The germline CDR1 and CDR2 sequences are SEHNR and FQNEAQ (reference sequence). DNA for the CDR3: TGTGCCAGCAGCTCAGGGACACTCTTAGGCGCTGAAGCTTTCTTT. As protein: CASSSGTLLGAEAFF.

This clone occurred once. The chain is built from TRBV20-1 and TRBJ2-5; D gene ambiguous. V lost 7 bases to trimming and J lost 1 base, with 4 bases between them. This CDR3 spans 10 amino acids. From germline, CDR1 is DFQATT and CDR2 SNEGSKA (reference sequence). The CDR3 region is CSGSQETQYF. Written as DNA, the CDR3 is TGCAGTGGCAGCCAAGAGACCCAGTACTTC.

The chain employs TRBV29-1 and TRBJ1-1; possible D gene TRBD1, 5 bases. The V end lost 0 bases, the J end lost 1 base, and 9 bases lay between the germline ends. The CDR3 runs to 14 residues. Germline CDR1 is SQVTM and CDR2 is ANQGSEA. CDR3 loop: CSVEDPGGNTEAFF. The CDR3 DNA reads TGCAGCGTTGAAGATCCGGGGGGGAACACTGAAGCTTTCTTT.

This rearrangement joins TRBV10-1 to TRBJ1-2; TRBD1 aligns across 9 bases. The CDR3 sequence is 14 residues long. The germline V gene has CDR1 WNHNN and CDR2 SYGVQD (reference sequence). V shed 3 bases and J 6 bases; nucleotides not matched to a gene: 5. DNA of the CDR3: TGCGCCAGCAGTGACTCGACAGGGGGAAATGGCTACACCTTC. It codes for CASSDSTGGNGYTF.

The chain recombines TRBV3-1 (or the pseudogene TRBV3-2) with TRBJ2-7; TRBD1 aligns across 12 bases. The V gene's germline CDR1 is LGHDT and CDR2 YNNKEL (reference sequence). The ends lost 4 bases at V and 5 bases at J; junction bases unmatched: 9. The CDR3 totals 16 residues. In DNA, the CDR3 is TGTGCCAGCAGCCTTATTCGGGGACAGGGGGCGGACGAGCAGTACTTC. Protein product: CASSLIRGQGADEQYF.

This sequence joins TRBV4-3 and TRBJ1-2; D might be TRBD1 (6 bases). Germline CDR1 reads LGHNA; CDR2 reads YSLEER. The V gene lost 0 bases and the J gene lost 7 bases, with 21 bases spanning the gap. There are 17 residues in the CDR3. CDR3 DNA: TGCGCCAGCAGCCAAGATCCACAGGGTTTACAGGGAAGTGGCTACACCTTC. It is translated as CASSQDPQGLQGSGYTF.

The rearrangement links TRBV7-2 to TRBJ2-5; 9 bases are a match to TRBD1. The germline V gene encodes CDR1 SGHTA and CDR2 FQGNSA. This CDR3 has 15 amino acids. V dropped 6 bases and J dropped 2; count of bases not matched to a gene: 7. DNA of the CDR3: TGTGCCAGCAGTCAACAGGGGGCCGGGCAAGAGACCCAGTACTTC. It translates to CASSQQGAGQETQYF.

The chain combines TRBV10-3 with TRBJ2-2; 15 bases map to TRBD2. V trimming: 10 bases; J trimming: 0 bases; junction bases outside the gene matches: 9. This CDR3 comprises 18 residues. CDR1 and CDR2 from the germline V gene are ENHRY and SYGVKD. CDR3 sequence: CATFPGLAGGANTGELFF. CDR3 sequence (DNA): TGTGCCACTTTCCCGGGACTAGCGGGGGGCGCGAACACCGGGGAGCTGTTTTTT.

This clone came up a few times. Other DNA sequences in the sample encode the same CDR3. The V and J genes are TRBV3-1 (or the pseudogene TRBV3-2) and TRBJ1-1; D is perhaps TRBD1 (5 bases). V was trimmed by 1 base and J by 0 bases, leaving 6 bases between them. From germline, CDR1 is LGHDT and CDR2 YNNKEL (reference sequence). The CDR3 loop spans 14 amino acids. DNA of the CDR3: TGTGCCAGCAGCCAAGGACAGATGAACACTGAAGCTTTCTTT. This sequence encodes CASSQGQMNTEAFF.

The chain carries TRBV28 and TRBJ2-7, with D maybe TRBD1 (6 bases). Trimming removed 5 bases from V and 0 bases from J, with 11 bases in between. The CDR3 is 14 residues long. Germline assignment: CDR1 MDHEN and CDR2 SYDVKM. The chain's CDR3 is CASSSGQNSYEQYF. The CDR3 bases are TGTGCCAGCAGTAGTGGACAGAACTCCTACGAGCAGTACTTC.

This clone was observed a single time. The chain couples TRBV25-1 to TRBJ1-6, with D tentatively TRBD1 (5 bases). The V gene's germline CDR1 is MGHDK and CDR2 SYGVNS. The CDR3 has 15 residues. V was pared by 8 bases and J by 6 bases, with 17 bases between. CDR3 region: CASGYGGIGNSPLHF. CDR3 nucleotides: TGTGCCAGCGGCTACGGGGGGATCGGTAATTCACCCCTCCACTTT.

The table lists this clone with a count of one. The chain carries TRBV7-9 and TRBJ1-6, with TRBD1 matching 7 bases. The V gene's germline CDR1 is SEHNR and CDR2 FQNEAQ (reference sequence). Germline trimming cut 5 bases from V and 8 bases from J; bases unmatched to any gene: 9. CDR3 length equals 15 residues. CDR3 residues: CASSPGQVAHSPLHF. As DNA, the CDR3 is TGTGCCAGCAGCCCCGGACAGGTAGCCCATTCACCCCTCCACTTT.

Here the CDR3 DNA reads TGCGCCAGCAGCTTCGGGCAATCAGGGGACACTGAAGCTTTCTTT. Translation gives CASSFGQSGDTEAFF. The V gene is TRBV5-1, the J gene TRBJ1-1; the D gene is possibly TRBD1 (6 bases). The CDR3 consists of 15 residues. Trimming took off 2 bases at V and 3 bases at J, with 14 bases between the two ends. The V gene's germline CDR1 is SGHRS and CDR2 YFSETQ.

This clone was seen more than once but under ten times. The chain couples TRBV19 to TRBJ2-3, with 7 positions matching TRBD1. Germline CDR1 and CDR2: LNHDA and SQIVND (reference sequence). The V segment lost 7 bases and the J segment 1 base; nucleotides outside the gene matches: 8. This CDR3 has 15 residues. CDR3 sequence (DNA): TGTGCCAGTACCCAACAGGGGACGGGCACAGATACGCAGTATTTT. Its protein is CASTQQGTGTDTQYF.

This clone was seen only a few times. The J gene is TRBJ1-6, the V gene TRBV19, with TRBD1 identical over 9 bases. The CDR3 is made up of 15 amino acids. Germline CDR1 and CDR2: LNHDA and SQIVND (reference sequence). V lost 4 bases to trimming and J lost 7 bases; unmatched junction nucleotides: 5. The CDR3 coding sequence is TGTGCCAGTAGTACCGAGGGACAGGGCAATTCACCCCTCCACTTT. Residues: CASSTEGQGNSPLHF.

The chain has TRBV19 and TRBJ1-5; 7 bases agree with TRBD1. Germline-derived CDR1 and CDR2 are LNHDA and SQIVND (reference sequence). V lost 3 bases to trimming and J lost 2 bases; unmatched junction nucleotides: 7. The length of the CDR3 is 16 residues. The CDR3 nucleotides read TGTGCCAGTAGTATCCGAGGGGGCGCGGGCAATCAGCCCCAGCATTTT. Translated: CASSIRGGAGNQPQHF.

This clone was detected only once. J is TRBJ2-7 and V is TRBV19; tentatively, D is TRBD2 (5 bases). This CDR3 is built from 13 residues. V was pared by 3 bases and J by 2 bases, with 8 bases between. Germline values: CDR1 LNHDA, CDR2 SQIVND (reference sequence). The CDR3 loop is CASSMWETYEQYF. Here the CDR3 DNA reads TGTGCCAGTAGTATGTGGGAGACCTACGAGCAGTACTTC.

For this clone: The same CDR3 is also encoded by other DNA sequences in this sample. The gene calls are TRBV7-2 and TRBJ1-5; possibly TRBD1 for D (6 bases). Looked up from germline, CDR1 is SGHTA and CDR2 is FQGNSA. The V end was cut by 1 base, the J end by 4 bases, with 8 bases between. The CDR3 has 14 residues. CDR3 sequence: CASSLDRGNQPQHF. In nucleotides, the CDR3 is TGTGCCAGCAGCTTAGATAGGGGGAATCAGCCCCAGCATTTT.

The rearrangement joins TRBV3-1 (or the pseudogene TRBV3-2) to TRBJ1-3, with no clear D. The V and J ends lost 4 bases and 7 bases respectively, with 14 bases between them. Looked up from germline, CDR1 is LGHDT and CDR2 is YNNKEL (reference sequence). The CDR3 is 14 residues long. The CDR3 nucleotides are TGTGCCAGCAGCCTAGGGAGAGGTCGGAACACCATATATTTT. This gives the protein CASSLGRGRNTIYF.

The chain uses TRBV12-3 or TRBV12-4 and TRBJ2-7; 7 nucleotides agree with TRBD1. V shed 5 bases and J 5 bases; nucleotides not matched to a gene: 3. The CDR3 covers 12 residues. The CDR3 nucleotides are TGTGCCAGCAGTCCGGGACAGAACGAGCAGTACTTC. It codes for CASSPGQNEQYF.

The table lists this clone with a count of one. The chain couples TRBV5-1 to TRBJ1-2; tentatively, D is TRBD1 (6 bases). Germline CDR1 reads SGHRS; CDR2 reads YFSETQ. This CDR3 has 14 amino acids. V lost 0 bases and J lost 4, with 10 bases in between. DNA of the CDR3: TGCGCCAGCAGCTTGGACCAGGGGCCCTATGGCTACACCTTC. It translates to CASSLDQGPYGYTF.

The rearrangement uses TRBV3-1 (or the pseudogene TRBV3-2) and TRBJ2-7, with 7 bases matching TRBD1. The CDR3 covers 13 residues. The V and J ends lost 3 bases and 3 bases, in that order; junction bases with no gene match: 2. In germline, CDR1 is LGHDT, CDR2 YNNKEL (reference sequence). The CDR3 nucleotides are TGTGCCAGCAGCCAGGCAGGGGGCTACGAGCAGTACTTC. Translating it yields CASSQAGGYEQYF.

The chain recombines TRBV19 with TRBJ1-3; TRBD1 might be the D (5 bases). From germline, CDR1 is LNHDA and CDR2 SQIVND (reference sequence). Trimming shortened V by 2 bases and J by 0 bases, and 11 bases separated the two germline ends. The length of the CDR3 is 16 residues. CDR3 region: CASSIRTGSSGNTIYF. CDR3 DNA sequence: TGTGCCAGTAGTATAAGAACAGGAAGCTCTGGAAACACCATATATTTT.

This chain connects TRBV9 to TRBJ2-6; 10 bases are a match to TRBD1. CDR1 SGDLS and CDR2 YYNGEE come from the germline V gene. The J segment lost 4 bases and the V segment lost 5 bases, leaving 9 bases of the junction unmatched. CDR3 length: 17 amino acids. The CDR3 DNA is TGTGCCAGCAGTCGAACGGGACAGGGGAGCGGGGCCAACGTCCTGACTTTC. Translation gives CASSRTGQGSGANVLTF. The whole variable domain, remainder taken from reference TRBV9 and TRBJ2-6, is DSGVTQTPKHLITATGQRVTLRCSPRSGDLSVYWYQQSLDQGLQFLIQYYNGEERAKGNILERFSAQQFPDLHSELNLSSLELGDSALYFCASSRTGQGSGANVLTFGAGSRLTVL.